A single sample gave rise to the 16 T cell receptor beta chains below, sequenced in a study of lymphopenia after photon versus proton radiotherapy. The data were produced by immunoSEQ multiplex PCR, yet TCRdb's version contains in-frame clones alone and is incomplete. The sample has tens of thousands of clones; more than 85% are singletons. The material sequenced was peripheral blood, taken from a patient treated with photon-based radiotherapy. These receptors all come from a woman aged 40-49 years with cholangiocarcinoma.

V is TRBV6-6 and J is TRBJ2-7, with D perhaps matching TRBD1 (6 bases). Looked up from germline, CDR1 is MNHNY and CDR2 is SVGAGI (reference sequence). CDR3 size: 14 residues. Between the trimmed V and J ends, which lost 2 bases and 3 bases, there was a span of 11 bases. The CDR3 is CASSYRTDGYEQYF. The CDR3 DNA is TGTGCCAGCAGTTACCGGACAGATGGCTACGAGCAGTACTTC.

A single count supports this clone. The gene calls are TRBV28 and TRBJ2-7; tentative D call: TRBD1 (6 bases). Trimming took off 5 bases at V and 2 bases at J, with 13 bases between the two ends. In germline, CDR1 is MDHEN, CDR2 SYDVKM. This CDR3 is built from 14 residues. For the CDR3, the DNA is TGTGCCAGCAGTCTCCACGGGACAACCTACGAGCAGTACTTC. This sequence encodes CASSLHGTTYEQYF.

This clone was detected a few times. This chain joins TRBV10-3 and TRBJ2-7; 8 nucleotides align to TRBD1. Germline V CDR1 and CDR2: ENHRY, SYGVKD. The CDR3 sequence is 15 residues long. The V gene end was trimmed by 11 bases and the J gene end by 4 bases; junction bases not matched to a gene: 16. The CDR3 loop is CASSLGGQGAYEQYF. Here the CDR3 DNA reads TGTGCCTCCAGCCTTGGCGGGCAGGGGGCTTACGAGCAGTACTTC.

V is TRBV7-9 and J is TRBJ1-2; possibly TRBD1 for D (6 bases). CDR1 SEHNR and CDR2 FQNEAQ come from the germline V gene (reference sequence). This CDR3 is built from 15 residues. Between the trimmed V and J ends, which lost 6 bases and 7 bases, there was a span of 21 bases. CDR3 DNA: TGTGCCAGCAGGCCATTGGTCGGGACACAAGTTGGCTACACCTTC. It specifies CASRPLVGTQVGYTF.

This clone was counted only a few times. The chain carries TRBV6-1 and TRBJ1-6; D ambiguous. The ends were cut back, 1 base at V and 10 bases at J, with 8 bases in the middle. Germline values: CDR1 MNHNS, CDR2 SASEGT. The length of the CDR3 is 13 residues. CDR3 region: CASSEGLRSPLHF. CDR3 nucleotides: TGTGCCAGCAGTGAAGGGTTGAGGTCACCCCTCCACTTT.

This chain joins TRBV6-6 and TRBJ1-1; no definite D call. V shed 8 bases and J shed 3 bases, with 16 bases lying between them. Looked up from germline, CDR1 is MNHNY and CDR2 is SVGAGI (reference sequence). The length of the CDR3 is 14 residues. CDR3 DNA sequence: TGTGCCAGCGGCCCGAGAGGGCGCGACACTGAAGCTTTCTTT. This codes for CASGPRGRDTEAFF.

The chain recombines TRBV7-9 with TRBJ1-6; 10 nucleotides align to TRBD1. This CDR3 is 15 amino acids long. The germline V gene encodes CDR1 SEHNR and CDR2 FQNEAQ (reference sequence). V trimming: 3 bases; J trimming: 10 bases; junction bases outside the gene matches: 6. The CDR3 region is CASSFGQGDGSPLHF. DNA for the CDR3: TGTGCCAGCAGCTTCGGACAGGGGGATGGATCACCCCTCCACTTT.

V is TRBV7-3 and J is TRBJ2-1; 11 bases align to TRBD1. V was pared by 5 bases and J by 6 bases, with 6 bases of the junction left unmatched. Germline V gene sequence: CDR1 SGHTA, CDR2 FQGTGA. The length of the CDR3 is 15 residues. CDR3 residues: CASSPGTGGFNEQFF. In DNA, the CDR3 is TGTGCCAGCAGCCCCGGGACAGGGGGTTTCAATGAGCAGTTCTTC.

The chain recombines TRBV30 with TRBJ1-1; D might be TRBD1 (6 bases). The V and J ends lost 3 bases and 2 bases respectively, with 16 bases between them. Germline V gene data show CDR1 as GTSNPN and CDR2 as SVGIG (reference sequence). This CDR3 comprises 15 residues. CDR3 amino acids: CAWRREGTPNTEAFF. CDR3 coding DNA: TGTGCCTGGAGGCGGGAAGGGACACCAAACACTGAAGCTTTCTTT.

The chain recombines TRBV6-5 with TRBJ1-1; D ambiguous. V dropped 0 bases and J dropped 4 bases, with 9 bases sitting between them. The length of the CDR3 is 14 residues. Germline CDR1 and CDR2: MNHEY and SVGAGI. The CDR3: CASSYSRDGTEAFF. CDR3 DNA: TGTGCCAGCAGTTACTCACGGGATGGCACTGAAGCTTTCTTT.

V usage is TRBV7-8 and J usage is TRBJ2-1, with 7 bases lining up with TRBD1. In germline, CDR1 is SGHVS, CDR2 FQNEAQ. The CDR3 length is 15 residues. The trim removed 7 bases at V and 0 bases at J, leaving 6 bases unmatched. CDR3 region: CASTPTGSSYNEQFF. CDR3 bases: TGTGCCAGCACCCCGACAGGGAGCTCCTACAATGAGCAGTTCTTC.

The rearrangement links TRBV7-8 to TRBJ1-5; no firm D call. The germline V gene has CDR1 SGHVS and CDR2 FQNEAQ. Trimming removed 0 bases at V and 0 bases at J, with 9 bases between. This CDR3 spans 16 amino acids. CDR3 amino acids: CASSLAVVGSNQPQHF. CDR3 bases: TGTGCCAGCAGCTTAGCGGTTGTGGGTAGCAATCAGCCCCAGCATTTT.

CDR3 in DNA: TGCGCCAGCAGCTTAGGGGCTTCTGGGGCCAACGTCCTGACTTTC. It encodes CASSLGASGANVLTF. V is TRBV5-1 and J is TRBJ2-6; weak D call: TRBD1 (5 bases). CDR1 and CDR2 (germline): SGHRS, YFSETQ. The CDR3 has 15 residues. V dropped 2 bases and J dropped 1 base, with 7 bases sitting between them.

This sequence joins TRBV11-2 and TRBJ2-5, with D maybe TRBD2 (7 bases). This CDR3 region has 15 residues. The V gene lost 5 bases and the J gene lost 5 bases, with 18 bases spanning the gap. Germline CDR1 SGHAT, CDR2 FQNNGV. The CDR3 loop reads CASSPTSVQGETQYF. The CDR3 bases are TGTGCCAGCAGCCCCACTAGCGTCCAGGGGGAGACCCAGTACTTC.

The chain carries TRBV9 and TRBJ2-7; D remains unclear. Germline V lookup: CDR1 SGDLS, CDR2 YYNGEE. V lost 4 bases and J lost 4, with 12 bases in between. The CDR3 extends over 13 amino acids. Here the CDR3 reads CASSPTPTYEQYF. CDR3 coding DNA: TGTGCCAGCAGCCCAACCCCAACGTACGAGCAGTACTTC.

The V call is TRBV19, the J call TRBJ1-5; 7 bases fit TRBD1. The CDR3 consists of 16 residues. From germline, CDR1 is LNHDA and CDR2 SQIVND (reference sequence). The V gene end was trimmed by 9 bases and the J gene end by 0 bases; junction bases not matched to a gene: 11. Here the CDR3 DNA reads TGTGCCAGCCGAAACAGGGGCGCCCTTAGCAATCAGCCCCAGCATTTT. It codes for CASRNRGALSNQPQHF.